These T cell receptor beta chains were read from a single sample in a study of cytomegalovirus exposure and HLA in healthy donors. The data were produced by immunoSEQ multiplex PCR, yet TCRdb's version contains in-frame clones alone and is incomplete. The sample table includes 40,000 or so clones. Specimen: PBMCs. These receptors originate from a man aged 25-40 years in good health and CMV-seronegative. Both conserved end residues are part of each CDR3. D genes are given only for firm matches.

TGTGCCAGCAGCCAAGAAAGTACAGCTGCAGACTCTGGAAACACCATATATTTT,CASSQESTAADSGNTIYF,TRBJ1-3,TRBV4-2,18,NA
TGTGCCTGGAGACACCAGAACACTGAAGCTTTCTTT,CAWRHQNTEAFF,TRBJ1-1,TRBV30,12,NA
TGTGCCAGCAGCAGGACAGAGGCCCACTCCTACGAGCAGTACTTC,CASSRTEAHSYEQYF,TRBJ2-7,TRBV6-1,15,NA
TGTGCCAGCAGCCAAGGAGCGGGAGGGTCCTACGAGCAGTACTTC,CASSQGAGGSYEQYF,TRBJ2-7,TRBV4-2,15,TRBD2
TGTGCCAGCAACAGGGAACCCAATCAGCCCCAGCATTTT,CASNREPNQPQHF,TRBJ1-5,TRBV14,13,NA
TGTGCCAGTAACGGTGCCCAGGATAGCAATCAGCCCCAGCATTTT,CASNGAQDSNQPQHF,TRBJ1-5,TRBV19,15,NA
TGTGCCAGCGGGGATCTAGCGGGAGGCTACGAGCAGTACTTC,CASGDLAGGYEQYF,TRBJ2-7,TRBV6-1,14,TRBD2
TGTGCCAGCAGCCTGGCTAGGGGGACCTACGAGCAGTACTTC,CASSLARGTYEQYF,TRBJ2-7,TRBV7-9,14,NA
TGCAGCGTTGAACTAACGGGACAGGGGACCTACGAGCAGTACTTC,CSVELTGQGTYEQYF,TRBJ2-7,TRBV29-1,15,TRBD1
TGTGCCAGCAGCGTACTGGTCAGGGGGCCAACGAATGAGCAGTTCTTC,CASSVLVRGPTNEQFF,TRBJ2-1,TRBV9,16,TRBD1
TGTGCCAGCAGCAGGGGACTAGCGGAAAAGCAGTACTTC,CASSRGLAEKQYF,TRBJ2-7,TRBV7-2,13,TRBD2
TGTGCCAGCAGCTTAGAAGGACAGGGCCACGAGCAGTACTTC,CASSLEGQGHEQYF,TRBJ2-7,TRBV11-2,14,TRBD1
TGTGCCAGCAGCCCCGGGAGGATTTTCAGTGCTGAAGCTTTCTTT,CASSPGRIFSAEAFF,TRBJ1-1,TRBV7-9,15,NA
TGTGCCAGTAGTAGTCTGGGACAGGGGGCCGGAGATACGCAGTATTTT,CASSSLGQGAGDTQYF,TRBJ2-3,TRBV19,16,TRBD1
TGTGCCAGCAGTGCAGGACAAGGTGAAAAACTGTTTTTT,CASSAGQGEKLFF,TRBJ1-4,TRBV6-4,13,NA